A selection of T cell receptor beta chains follows, all from one sample in a study of OX40 agonist ivuxolimab in advanced cancers. Using immunoSEQ multiplex PCR, the repertoire was profiled, and TCRdb retains in-frame clones only, with some absent. The sample holds about 32,000 clones, approximately 89% seen once. The material was CD4+ or CD8+ T cells sorted from blood, obtained in a trial of the OX40 agonist ivuxolimab. These receptors originate from an adult with an advanced solid tumor such as melanoma, head and neck, liver or kidney cancer. CDR3s leave out the opening cysteine and the closing phenylalanine or tryptophan.

>TRBJ2-7|TRBV19
ASSTGPYEQY
>TRBJ2-1|TRBV2
ASSEGFGAVRF
>TRBJ2-7|TRBV14
ASNTAGGRNEQY
>TRBJ1-1|TRBV19
ASSMRAPEAF
>TRBJ2-1|TRBV9
ASSVGLGLFNEQF
>TRBJ2-7|TRBV6-5
ASGDPYTSYEQY
>NA|TRBV4-1
ASSRTPGTGGLYEQY
>TRBJ2-7|TRBV9
ASSPRQGSYEQY
>TRBJ2-5|TRBV7-2
ASSLIPSVGETQY
>TRBJ2-7|TRBV4-1
ASSQGGGSYEQY
>TRBJ2-2|TRBV7-7
ASSLYAGGPSGELF
>TRBJ1-1|TRBV27
ASRRLGAEAF
>TRBJ1-5|TRBV15
ATSPRGINQPQH
>TRBJ2-7|TRBV7-8
ASSPAGTQYEQY
>TRBJ2-3|TRBV6-4
ASSSGTSETDTQY
>TRBJ2-2|TRBV4-2
ASSQVSTGELF
>TRBJ2-5|TRBV27
ASSGTGPETQY
>TRBJ2-7|TRBV19
ASSPGTGAYEQY
>TRBJ1-3|TRBV11-2
ASSFTGASGNTIY
>TRBJ2-2|TRBV7-9
ASSLLPGQGVTGELF
>TRBJ2-2|TRBV5-1
ASSWDTGELF
>TRBJ2-7|TRBV6-1
ASSVYRGGTYEQY
>TRBJ2-3|TRBV5-4
ASSSAIPDTQY
>TRBJ2-1|TRBV29-1
SVGDGTSVNEQF
>TRBJ1-2|TRBV10-3
AISSTDRGYGYT
>TRBJ2-3|TRBV19
ASSIGRSLTDTQY
>TRBJ2-1|TRBV9
ASSVGGATGDYNEQF
>TRBJ2-7|TRBV11-2
ASSLVPTSSYEQY
>TRBJ2-7|TRBV5-6
ASSFGTSDYEQY
>TRBJ1-2|TRBV6-6
ASSYQGAPAYGYT
>TRBJ2-7|TRBV7-6
ASSLASSDEQY
>TRBJ2-5|TRBV9
ASSVGDWGAQETQY
>TRBJ2-7|TRBV5-5
ASSLAGRSSYEQY
>TRBJ1-2|TRBV19
ASSAQGAVYGYT
>TRBJ1-1|TRBV6-1
ASRGIGGFEAF
>TRBJ2-5|TRBV4-1
ASSQDRVSGGAETQY
>TRBJ2-7|TRBV10-3
AISDLNYEQY
>TRBJ2-7|TRBV4-2
ASSHGGTGYEQY
>TRBJ1-2|TRBV6-5
ASSYSDKANYGYT
>TRBJ2-1|TRBV6-1
AGTSGGLTYNEQF
>TRBJ1-1|TRBV16
ASSPLGLGPEAF